The source of this T cell receptor (beta chain) is a study of blood T cell repertoires in COVID-19. Overall study: Researchers got acute and convalescent COVID-19 samples from the United States, Italy and Spain. PBMCs, B-cell-depleted T cells, or T cells provided the cDNA or gDNA that made up the material.

In the original processing: Counts of nucleated cells, estimated from reference gene primer amplification, were obtained. TCRdb keeps only in-frame clones here, not all; method: immunoSEQ multiplex PCR. The D gene and trimming were derived from the DNA, and the V and J assignments and clone size from that table. The sample has approximately 98,000 clones; around 80% are singletons. The sample was peripheral blood. The clonotype originates from a man aged 55-75 years with acute or convalescent COVID-19.

The CDR3 sequence: CASSLLLSLDQPQHF. In DNA form, the CDR3 reads TGTGCCAGTAGTCTCCTTTTGTCTTTAGATCAGCCCCAGCATTTT. The chain combines TRBV19 with TRBJ1-5; D is unresolved. Germline V gene sequence: CDR1 LNHDA, CDR2 SQIVND (reference sequence). Trimming cost V 5 bases and J 5 bases, with 16 bases left between them. The CDR3 covers 15 residues.